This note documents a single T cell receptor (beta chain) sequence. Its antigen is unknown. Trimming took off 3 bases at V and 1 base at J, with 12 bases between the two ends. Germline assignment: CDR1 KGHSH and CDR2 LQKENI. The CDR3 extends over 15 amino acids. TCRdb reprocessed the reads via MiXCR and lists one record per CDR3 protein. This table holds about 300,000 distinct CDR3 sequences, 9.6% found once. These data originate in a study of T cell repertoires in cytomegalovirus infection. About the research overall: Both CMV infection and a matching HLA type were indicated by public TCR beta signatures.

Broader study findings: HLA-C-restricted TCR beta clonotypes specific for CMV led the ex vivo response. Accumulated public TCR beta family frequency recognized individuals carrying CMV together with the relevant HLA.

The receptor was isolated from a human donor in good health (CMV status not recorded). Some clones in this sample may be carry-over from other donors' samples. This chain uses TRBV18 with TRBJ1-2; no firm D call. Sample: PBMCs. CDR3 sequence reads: CASSPTWLNNYGYTF. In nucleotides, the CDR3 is TGTGCCAGCTCACCCACCTGGCTCAATAACTATGGCTACACCTTC.